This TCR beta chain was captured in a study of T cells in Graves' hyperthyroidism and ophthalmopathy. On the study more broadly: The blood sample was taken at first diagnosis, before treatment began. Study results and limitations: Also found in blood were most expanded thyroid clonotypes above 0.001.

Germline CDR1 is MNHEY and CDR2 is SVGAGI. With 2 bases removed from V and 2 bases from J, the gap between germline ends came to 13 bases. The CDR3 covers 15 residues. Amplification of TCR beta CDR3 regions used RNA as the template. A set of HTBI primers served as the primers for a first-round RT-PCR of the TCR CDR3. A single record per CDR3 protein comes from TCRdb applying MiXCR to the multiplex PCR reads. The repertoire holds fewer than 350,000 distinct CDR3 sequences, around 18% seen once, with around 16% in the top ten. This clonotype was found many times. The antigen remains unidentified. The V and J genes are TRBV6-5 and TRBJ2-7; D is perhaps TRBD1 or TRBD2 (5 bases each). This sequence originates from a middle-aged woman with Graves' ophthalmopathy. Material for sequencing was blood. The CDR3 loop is CASSYVTGPPYEQYF. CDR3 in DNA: TGTGCCAGCAGTTACGTGACGGGGCCCCCCTACGAGCAGTACTTC.